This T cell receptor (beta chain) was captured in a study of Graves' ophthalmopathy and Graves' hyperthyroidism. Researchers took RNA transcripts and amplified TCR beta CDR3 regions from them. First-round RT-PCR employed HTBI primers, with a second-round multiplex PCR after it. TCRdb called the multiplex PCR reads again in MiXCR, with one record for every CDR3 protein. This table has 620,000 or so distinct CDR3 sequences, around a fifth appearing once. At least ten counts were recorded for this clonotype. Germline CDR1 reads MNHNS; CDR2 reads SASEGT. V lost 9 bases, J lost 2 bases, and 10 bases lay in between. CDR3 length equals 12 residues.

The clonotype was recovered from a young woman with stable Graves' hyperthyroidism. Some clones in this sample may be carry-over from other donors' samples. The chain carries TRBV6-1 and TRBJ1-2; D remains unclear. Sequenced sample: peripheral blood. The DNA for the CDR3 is TGTGCCAGTAGTAGAGAGAACTATGGCTACACCTTC. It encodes CASSRENYGYTF.